The 14 T cell receptor beta chains in this list originate from one sample, sequenced in a study of blood T cell repertoires in COVID-19. Data came from immunoSEQ multiplex PCR; TCRdb stores just in-frame clones and leaves some out. The sample lists just under 150,000 clones; 87% were seen once. Material: peripheral blood. Source of these receptors: a woman aged 45 to 65 with acute or convalescent COVID-19.

This chain connects TRBV5-8 to TRBJ2-1; D gene unclear. The CDR3 extends over 14 amino acids. Germline V lookup: CDR1 SGHTS, CDR2 YDEGEE. The germline V and J ends were trimmed by 10 bases and 3 bases, with 17 bases remaining between them. The CDR3 nucleotides read TGTGCCTCGACCGGCGGTTTTGACTACAATGAGCAGTTCTTC. This gives the protein CASTGGFDYNEQFF.

V and J are TRBV28 and TRBJ2-7; 7 bases agree with TRBD2. This CDR3 is 14 amino acids long. Looked up from germline, CDR1 is MDHEN and CDR2 is SYDVKM. V shed 2 bases, J shed 6 bases, and the junction held 7 bases outside the gene matches. CDR3 nucleotides: TGTGCCAGCAGTTTAGGGGGGGACTACGCCGAGCAGTACTTC. Translation: CASSLGGDYAEQYF.

A single count supports this clone. This chain joins TRBV14 and TRBJ2-3; weak D call: TRBD2 (5 bases). Trimming shortened V by 0 bases and J by 5 bases, and 15 bases separated the two germline ends. From germline, CDR1 is SGHDN and CDR2 FVKESK. This CDR3 is built from 16 residues. The CDR3 DNA follows: TGTGCCAGCAGCCAAGAACCCCGGTTCGCGGGAGATACGCAGTATTTT. Protein sequence: CASSQEPRFAGDTQYF.

J is TRBJ1-1 and V is TRBV28; 7 bases are a match to TRBD1. The CDR3 totals 15 residues. Germline lookup yields CDR1 MDHEN and CDR2 SYDVKM. Unmatched junction bases numbered 11, after V lost 6 bases and J lost 4 bases. This chain's CDR3 is CASRHLVRGTTEAFF. The CDR3 DNA sequence: TGTGCCAGCAGGCATCTGGTCAGGGGGACCACTGAAGCTTTCTTT.

This chain uses TRBV5-1 with TRBJ2-1; 10 positions agree with TRBD2. The germline V gene has CDR1 SGHRS and CDR2 YFSETQ. The CDR3 runs to 15 residues. V shed 0 bases and J 7 bases; nucleotides not matched to a gene: 4. CDR3 sequence reads: CASSLASGSWNEQFF. DNA of the CDR3: TGCGCCAGCAGCTTGGCTAGCGGGAGCTGGAATGAGCAGTTCTTC. Filled out from reference TRBV5-1 and TRBJ2-1, the complete variable domain reads KAGVTQTPRYLIKTRGQQVTLSCSPISGHRSVSWYQQTPGQGLQFLFEYFSETQRNKGNFPGRFSGRQFSNSRSEMNVSTLELGDSALYLCASSLASGSWNEQFFGPGTRLTVL.

The chain uses TRBV5-6 and TRBJ2-5, with TRBD2 matching over 8 bases. This CDR3 is built from 14 residues. Trimming at V came to 4 bases and at J to 1 base, leaving 3 bases not matched to a gene. Germline V gives CDR1 SGHDT, CDR2 YYEEEE. The CDR3 coding sequence is TGTGCCAGCAGCCTTGGACTAGCCCAAGAGACCCAGTACTTC. Its protein is CASSLGLAQETQYF.

This chain connects TRBV12-5 to TRBJ2-1, with TRBD1 identical over 7 bases. This CDR3 spans 12 amino acids. Germline-derived CDR1 and CDR2 are LGHNT and FRNRAP. V dropped 3 bases and J dropped 15; count of bases not matched to a gene: 8. In DNA, the CDR3 is TGTGCTAGTGGTTTCACCCGGGACAGAAGGTTCTTC. The encoded protein is CASGFTRDRRFF.

A single count supports this clone. The chain is built from TRBV5-4 and TRBJ1-2; 7 bases map to TRBD1. The trim removed 4 bases at V and 4 bases at J, leaving 7 bases unmatched. The CDR3 is made up of 14 amino acids. Germline CDR1 reads SGHNT; CDR2 reads YYREEE (reference sequence). The CDR3 here is CASSLPGQPYGYTF. The CDR3 bases are TGTGCCAGCAGCCTACCGGGACAGCCCTATGGCTACACCTTC.

The chain is built from TRBV7-3 and TRBJ2-3; 9 bases map to TRBD1. V lost 4 bases to trimming and J lost 5 bases; unmatched junction nucleotides: 7. The germline CDR1 and CDR2 sequences are SGHTA and FQGTGA. The CDR3 covers 15 residues. The CDR3 sequence: CASSYLQGAGDTQYF. The CDR3 bases are TGTGCCAGCAGCTACCTACAGGGGGCAGGAGATACGCAGTATTTT.

The V and J genes are TRBV7-2 and TRBJ2-3; no definite D call. V lost 1 base to trimming and J lost 2 bases, with 4 bases between them. Germline V CDR1 and CDR2: SGHTA, FQGNSA. The CDR3 is 13 residues long. The CDR3 sequence: CASSLGPTDTQYF. The DNA for the CDR3 is TGTGCCAGCAGCTTAGGGCCCACAGATACGCAGTATTTT.

The chain joins TRBV19 to TRBJ2-2; 7 positions match TRBD1. V shed 3 bases and J 1 base; nucleotides not matched to a gene: 5. Germline V gives CDR1 LNHDA, CDR2 SQIVND (reference sequence). This CDR3 spans 16 amino acids. The CDR3 nucleotides read TGTGCCAGTAGTATTCTCACAGGGGAGAACACCGGGGAGCTGTTTTTT. Translation: CASSILTGENTGELFF.

V and J are TRBV7-9 and TRBJ2-3; TRBD2 matches 11 bases. The germline V gene encodes CDR1 SEHNR and CDR2 FQNEAQ (reference sequence). This CDR3 contains 16 residues. After removal of 5 bases from V and 3 bases from J, the junction contained 7 bases not matched to a gene. The CDR3 DNA follows: TGTGCCAGCAGCCCCCCGACTAGCGGGGAAACAGATACGCAGTATTTT. Residues: CASSPPTSGETDTQYF.

The rearrangement uses TRBV3-1 (or the pseudogene TRBV3-2) and TRBJ2-2; a weak D match, TRBD2 (5 bases). Germline assignment: CDR1 LGHDT and CDR2 YNNKEL (reference sequence). This CDR3 is built from 16 residues. The germline V and J ends were trimmed by 2 bases and 2 bases, with 12 bases remaining between them. The CDR3 region has the DNA TGTGCCAGCAGCCAATTCTTGCGGACTAACACCGGGGAGCTGTTTTTT. Protein product: CASSQFLRTNTGELFF.

V gene TRBV19 combines with J gene TRBJ1-5; a possible D gene is TRBD1 (6 bases). Germline CDR1 reads LNHDA; CDR2 reads SQIVND (reference sequence). CDR3 length equals 14 residues. The ends were cut back, 6 bases at V and 1 base at J, with 10 bases in the middle. This chain's CDR3 is CASSRTASNQPQHF. The CDR3 coding sequence is TGTGCCAGTAGCCGGACAGCGAGCAATCAGCCCCAGCATTTT.